These 13 T cell receptor beta chains share one sample of origin, sequenced in a study of blood T cell repertoires in COVID-19. This table comes from immunoSEQ multiplex PCR, and its TCRdb copy is limited to in-frame clones, with some not included. Found here are fewer than 350,000 clones, 89% of them singletons; the top ten hold around 4.8%. The specimen was PBMCs or T cells enriched from blood (not recorded which). The receptors stem from a man between 60 and 75 years old who had recovered from COVID-19.

This sequence joins TRBV19 and TRBJ2-5; 8 positions agree with TRBD2. The V gene end was trimmed by 5 bases and the J gene end by 2 bases; junction bases not matched to a gene: 4. In germline, CDR1 is LNHDA, CDR2 SQIVND (reference sequence). The CDR3 sequence is 14 residues long. CDR3 in amino acids: CASSEAGVQETQYF. DNA for the CDR3: TGTGCCAGTAGTGAAGCGGGGGTACAAGAGACCCAGTACTTC.

The chain uses TRBV28 and TRBJ1-5; 7 nucleotides line up with TRBD1. The CDR3 is 14 residues long. J was trimmed by 7 bases and V by 4 bases; bases with no gene match: 7. Germline lookup yields CDR1 MDHEN and CDR2 SYDVKM. CDR3 amino acids: CASSSGGGHQPQHF. The CDR3, as DNA: TGTGCCAGCAGTTCAGGGGGAGGTCACCAGCCCCAGCATTTT.

This rearrangement joins TRBV29-1 to TRBJ2-5; D unresolved. V was trimmed by 7 bases and J by 1 base, leaving 10 bases between them. Germline V gene data show CDR1 as SQVTM and CDR2 as ANQGSEA. This CDR3 has 12 residues. The CDR3, as DNA: TGCAGCGCCACAGTTATCCAAGAGACCCAGTACTTC. Protein sequence: CSATVIQETQYF.

This chain joins TRBV5-5 and TRBJ1-4, with D perhaps matching TRBD1 (5 bases). The V gene lost 3 bases and the J gene lost 5 bases, with 11 bases spanning the gap. From germline, CDR1 is SGHKS and CDR2 YYEKEE (reference sequence). The CDR3 consists of 14 residues. This CDR3 reads CASSSQGVNEKLFF. CDR3 DNA: TGTGCCAGCAGCTCCCAGGGCGTCAATGAAAAACTGTTTTTT.

The rearrangement joins TRBV24-1 to TRBJ1-1, with TRBD1 matching over 9 bases. After removal of 12 bases from V and 2 bases from J, the junction contained 24 bases not matched to a gene. The CDR3 has 19 residues. Germline loops: CDR1 KGHDR, CDR2 SFDVKD. The DNA for the CDR3 is TGTGCCTCCATGGGGGACAGGGCAACTCCTATTCCCTCAAACACTGAAGCTTTCTTT. It translates to CASMGDRATPIPSNTEAFF.

The gene calls are TRBV5-1 and TRBJ2-3; D may be TRBD2 (5 bases). Trimming shortened V by 4 bases and J by 3 bases, and 12 bases separated the two germline ends. CDR1 and CDR2 from the germline V gene are SGHRS and YFSETQ. This CDR3 is 14 amino acids long. CDR3 bases: TGCGCCAGCAGCCCGAGGGTTGGGACAGATACGCAGTATTTT. Its translation is CASSPRVGTDTQYF.

For this clone: A junction end diverges from the germline sequence, so it may reflect a read error. The chain links TRBV7-7 to TRBJ2-7, with 9 positions matching TRBD1. Germline V gene data show CDR1 as SSHAT and CDR2 as FNYEAQ (reference sequence). The CDR3 runs to 15 residues. The DNA of the CDR3 is TGTGCTAGCAGCCTCGGACAGGGGAGCTCCTACGAGCAGTACTTC. It translates to CASSLGQGSSYEQYF.

The V gene is TRBV28, the J gene TRBJ1-5; D call uncertain. This CDR3 has 15 amino acids. Germline values: CDR1 MDHEN, CDR2 SYDVKM. The V end was cut by 5 bases, the J end by 1 base, with 12 bases between. The DNA of the CDR3 is TGTGCCAGCAGTCTTGCACCCGGGAGCAATCAGCCCCAGCATTTT. Encoded protein: CASSLAPGSNQPQHF.

The V call is TRBV28, the J call TRBJ1-4; D not resolved. CDR1 and CDR2 (germline): MDHEN, SYDVKM. The CDR3 sequence is 15 residues long. V dropped 6 bases and J dropped 8 bases, with 19 bases sitting between them. The DNA for the CDR3 is TGTGCCAGCAGATCTCCGGGCCACAGAGGGGAAAAACTGTTTTTT. Translating it yields CASRSPGHRGEKLFF.

This rearrangement joins TRBV29-1 to TRBJ2-7, with TRBD1 as a possible D gene (5 bases). CDR1 and CDR2 from the germline V gene are SQVTM and ANQGSEA. The CDR3 runs to 12 residues. Trimming took off 6 bases at V and 2 bases at J, with 11 bases between the two ends. The CDR3, as DNA: TGCAGCGTGCTCGGACACACCTACGAGCAGTACTTC. This translates into CSVLGHTYEQYF.

V and J are TRBV28 and TRBJ1-2; 9 bases map to TRBD1. Losses at the gene ends were 6 bases for V and 3 bases for J; bases not matched to a gene: 11. The CDR3 is 16 residues long. CDR1 and CDR2 (germline): MDHEN, SYDVKM. Here the CDR3 DNA reads TGTGCCAGCAGCACTCCCTGGGGACAGGGCGACTATGGCTACACCTTC. Translated: CASSTPWGQGDYGYTF.

The chain links TRBV5-1 to TRBJ2-1; 8 bases map to TRBD2. The CDR3 consists of 16 residues. V trimming: 4 bases; J trimming: 0 bases; junction bases outside the gene matches: 6. Germline-derived CDR1 and CDR2 are SGHRS and YFSETQ. This chain's CDR3 is CASSPPAGGSYNEQFF. In DNA form, the CDR3 reads TGCGCCAGCAGCCCACCGGCGGGAGGCTCCTACAATGAGCAGTTCTTC.

V usage is TRBV19 and J usage is TRBJ1-2; tentative D call: TRBD1 (5 bases). The CDR3 covers 13 residues. CDR1 and CDR2 (germline): LNHDA, SQIVND (reference sequence). The V gene lost 6 bases and the J gene lost 11 bases, with 19 bases spanning the gap. As DNA, the CDR3 is TGTGCCAGTAGGCCGGGACTCCAGTCGGGGTACACCTTC. It encodes CASRPGLQSGYTF.